This T cell receptor (beta chain) was profiled in a study of T cell repertoires in cytomegalovirus infection. Findings and limits, study-wide: Dominant in the ex vivo response were TCR beta clonotypes restricted by HLA-C and specific for CMV.

Per the germline V gene, CDR1 is GTSNPN and CDR2 is SVGIG (reference sequence). Deletions cut 0 bases from V and 5 bases from J, with 8 bases between. The CDR3 length is 13 residues. Concerning this clonotype itself: Its antigen is not identified. A read error is possible here, since a much larger clone lies one base away. In this CDR3 the conserved last residue, phenylalanine or tryptophan, is missing, so a read error is likely.

One entry per CDR3 protein, called by TCRdb with MiXCR from the reads. The sample lists approximately 180,000 distinct CDR3 sequences; roughly 9% were seen once. The sequencing input was PBMCs. This rearrangement joins TRBV30 to TRBJ2-1; D perhaps matches TRBD1 (5 bases). This clonotype was obtained from a human donor in good health (CMV status not recorded). Some clones in this sample may be carry-over from other donors' samples. As DNA, the CDR3 is TGTGCCTGGAGTGTGCGACAGAACAATGAGCAGTTCTTA. Translated: CAWSVRQNNEQFL.